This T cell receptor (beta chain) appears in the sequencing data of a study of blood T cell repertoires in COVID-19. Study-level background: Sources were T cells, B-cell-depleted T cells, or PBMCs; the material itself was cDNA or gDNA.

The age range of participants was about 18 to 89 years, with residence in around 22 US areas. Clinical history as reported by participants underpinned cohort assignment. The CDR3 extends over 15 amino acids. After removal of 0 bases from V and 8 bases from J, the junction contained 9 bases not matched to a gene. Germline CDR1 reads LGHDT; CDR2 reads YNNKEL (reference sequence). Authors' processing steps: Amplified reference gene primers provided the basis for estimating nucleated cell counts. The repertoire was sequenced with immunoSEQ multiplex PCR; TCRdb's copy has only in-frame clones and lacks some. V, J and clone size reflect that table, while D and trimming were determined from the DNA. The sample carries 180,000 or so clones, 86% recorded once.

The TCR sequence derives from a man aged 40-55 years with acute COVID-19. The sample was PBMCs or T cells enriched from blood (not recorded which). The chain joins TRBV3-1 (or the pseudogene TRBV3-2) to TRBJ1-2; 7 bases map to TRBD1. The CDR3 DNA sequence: TGTGCCAGCAGCCAAGATGAGGGGGCTATCGGCGGCTACACCTTC. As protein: CASSQDEGAIGGYTF.